This TCR beta chain was documented in a study of T cell changes during pregnancy in multiple sclerosis. Profiled with immunoSEQ multiplex PCR; TCRdb holds only in-frame clones, not every one. The repertoire holds over 90,000 clones, with 80% to 95% as singletons. This CDR3 is built from 14 residues. Per germline, CDR1 SGHRS and CDR2 YFSETQ. V was pared by 0 bases and J by 4 bases, with 3 bases of the junction left unmatched. The origin of this receptor is a female donor with multiple sclerosis, enrolled in a pregnancy study. The sequenced sample was peripheral blood, obtained after pregnancy. The rearrangement uses TRBV5-1 and TRBJ1-1; 7 bases align to TRBD1. In DNA form, the CDR3 reads TGCGCCAGCAGCTTGGCCCCAGGGGGCACTGAAGCTTTCTTT. Its translation is CASSLAPGGTEAFF.